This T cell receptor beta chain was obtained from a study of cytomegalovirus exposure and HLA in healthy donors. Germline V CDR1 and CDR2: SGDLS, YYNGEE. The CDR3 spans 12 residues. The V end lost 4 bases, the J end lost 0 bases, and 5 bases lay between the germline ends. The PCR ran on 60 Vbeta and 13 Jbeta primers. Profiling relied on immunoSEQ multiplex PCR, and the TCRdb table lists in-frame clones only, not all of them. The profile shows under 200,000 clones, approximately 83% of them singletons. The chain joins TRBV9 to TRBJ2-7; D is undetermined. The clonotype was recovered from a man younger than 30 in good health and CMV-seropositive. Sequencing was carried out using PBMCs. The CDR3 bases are TGTGCCAGCAGCTATCTCTCCTACGAGCAGTACTTC. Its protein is CASSYLSYEQYF.